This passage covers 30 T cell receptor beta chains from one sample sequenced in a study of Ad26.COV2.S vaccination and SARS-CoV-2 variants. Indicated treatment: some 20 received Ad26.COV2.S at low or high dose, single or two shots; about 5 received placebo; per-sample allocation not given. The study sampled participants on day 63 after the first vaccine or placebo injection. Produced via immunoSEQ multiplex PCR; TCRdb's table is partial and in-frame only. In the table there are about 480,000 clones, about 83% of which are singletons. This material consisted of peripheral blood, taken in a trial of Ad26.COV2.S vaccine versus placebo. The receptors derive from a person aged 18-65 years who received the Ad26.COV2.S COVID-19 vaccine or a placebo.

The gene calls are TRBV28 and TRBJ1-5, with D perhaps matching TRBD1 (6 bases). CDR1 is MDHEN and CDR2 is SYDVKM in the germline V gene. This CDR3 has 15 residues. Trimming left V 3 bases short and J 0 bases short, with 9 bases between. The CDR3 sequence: CASSLTGNSNQPQHF. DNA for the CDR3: TGTGCCAGCAGTTTGACAGGTAATAGCAATCAGCCCCAGCATTTT. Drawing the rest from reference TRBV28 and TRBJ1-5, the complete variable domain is DVKVTQSSRYLVKRTGEKVFLECVQDMDHENMFWYRQDPGLGLRLIYFSYDVKMKEKGDIPEGYSVSREKKERFSLILESASTNQTSMYLCASSLTGNSNQPQHFGDGTRLSIL.

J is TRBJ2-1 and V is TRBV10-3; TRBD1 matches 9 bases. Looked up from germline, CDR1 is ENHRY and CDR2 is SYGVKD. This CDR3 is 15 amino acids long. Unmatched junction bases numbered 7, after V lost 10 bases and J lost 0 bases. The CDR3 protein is CATLGQGSSYNEQFF. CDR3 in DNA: TGTGCCACCCTGGGACAGGGTAGCTCCTACAATGAGCAGTTCTTC.

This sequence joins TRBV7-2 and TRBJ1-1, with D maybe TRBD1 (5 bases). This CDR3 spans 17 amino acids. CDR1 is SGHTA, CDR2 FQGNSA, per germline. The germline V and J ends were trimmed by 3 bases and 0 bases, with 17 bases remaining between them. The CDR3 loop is CASSFSGAIFMNTEAFF. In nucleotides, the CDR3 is TGTGCCAGCAGCTTTAGCGGGGCTATCTTTATGAACACTGAAGCTTTCTTT. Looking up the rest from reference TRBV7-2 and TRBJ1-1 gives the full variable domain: GAGVSQSPSNKVTEKGKDVELRCDPISGHTALYWYRQSLGQGLEFLIYFQGNSAPDKSGLPSDRFSAERTGGSVSTLTIQRTQQEDSAVYLCASSFSGAIFMNTEAFFGQGTRLTVV.

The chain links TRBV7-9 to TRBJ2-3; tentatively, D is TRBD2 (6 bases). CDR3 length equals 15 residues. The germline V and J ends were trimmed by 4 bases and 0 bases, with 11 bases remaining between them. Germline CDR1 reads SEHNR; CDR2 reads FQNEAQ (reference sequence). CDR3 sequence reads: CASSSRLGSTDTQYF. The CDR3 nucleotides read TGTGCCAGCAGCTCCCGACTAGGGAGCACAGATACGCAGTATTTT.

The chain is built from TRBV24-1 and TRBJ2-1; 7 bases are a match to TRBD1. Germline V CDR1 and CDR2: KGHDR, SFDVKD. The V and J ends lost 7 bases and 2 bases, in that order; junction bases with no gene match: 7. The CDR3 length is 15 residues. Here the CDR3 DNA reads TGTGCCACCAGCGATAGGGGGCCCACCTACAATGAGCAGTTCTTC. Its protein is CATSDRGPTYNEQFF.

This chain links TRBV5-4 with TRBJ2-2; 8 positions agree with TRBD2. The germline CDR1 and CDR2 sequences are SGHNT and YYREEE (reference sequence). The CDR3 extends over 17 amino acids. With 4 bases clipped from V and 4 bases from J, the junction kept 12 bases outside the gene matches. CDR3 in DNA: TGTGCCAGCAGCCCTACAAGCGGGAGTGGTTCCACCGGGGAGCTGTTTTTT. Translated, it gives CASSPTSGSGSTGELFF.

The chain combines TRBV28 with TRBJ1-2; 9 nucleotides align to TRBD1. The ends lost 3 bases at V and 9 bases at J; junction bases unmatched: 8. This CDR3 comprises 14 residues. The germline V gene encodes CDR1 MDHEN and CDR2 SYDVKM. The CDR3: CASSFITGGSSYTF. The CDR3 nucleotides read TGTGCCAGCAGTTTCATTACAGGGGGCTCTAGCTACACCTTC.

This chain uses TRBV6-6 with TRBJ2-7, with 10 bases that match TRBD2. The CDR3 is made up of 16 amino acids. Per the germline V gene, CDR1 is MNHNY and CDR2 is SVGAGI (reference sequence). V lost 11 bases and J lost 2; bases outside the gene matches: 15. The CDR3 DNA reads TGTGCCGGAGCGGGGGGGCGGTCAGCCAACACCTACGAGCAGTACTTC. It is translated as CAGAGGRSANTYEQYF.

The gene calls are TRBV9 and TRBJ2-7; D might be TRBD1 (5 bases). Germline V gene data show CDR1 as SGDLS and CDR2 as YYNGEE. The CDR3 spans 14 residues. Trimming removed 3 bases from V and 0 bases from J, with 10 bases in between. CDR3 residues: CASSARQNSYEQYF. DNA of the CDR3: TGTGCCAGCAGCGCGCGACAGAACTCCTACGAGCAGTACTTC.

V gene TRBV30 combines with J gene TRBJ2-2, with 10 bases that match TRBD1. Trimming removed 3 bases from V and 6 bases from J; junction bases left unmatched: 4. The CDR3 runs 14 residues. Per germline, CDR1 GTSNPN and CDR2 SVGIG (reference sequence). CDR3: CAWSSGTGAGELFF. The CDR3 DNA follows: TGTGCCTGGAGCTCCGGGACAGGGGCCGGGGAGCTGTTTTTT.

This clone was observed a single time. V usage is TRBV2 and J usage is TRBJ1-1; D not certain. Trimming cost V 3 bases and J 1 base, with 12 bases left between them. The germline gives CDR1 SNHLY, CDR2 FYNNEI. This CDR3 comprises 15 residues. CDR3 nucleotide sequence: TGTGCCAGCAGTGACTTCAGCCCTGGGAACACTGAAGCTTTCTTT. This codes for CASSDFSPGNTEAFF.

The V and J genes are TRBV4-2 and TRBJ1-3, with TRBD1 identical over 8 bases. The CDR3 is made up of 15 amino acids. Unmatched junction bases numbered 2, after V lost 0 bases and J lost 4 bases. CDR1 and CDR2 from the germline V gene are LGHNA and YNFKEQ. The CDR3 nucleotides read TGTGCCAGCAGCCAAGATGGACAGGGAGGAAACACCATATATTTT. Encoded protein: CASSQDGQGGNTIYF.

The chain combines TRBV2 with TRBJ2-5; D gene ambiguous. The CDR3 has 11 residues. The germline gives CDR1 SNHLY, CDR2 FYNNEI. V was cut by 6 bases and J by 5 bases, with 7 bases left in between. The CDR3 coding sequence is TGTGCCAGCAGCAGGTGGGAGACCCAGTACTTC. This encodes CASSRWETQYF.

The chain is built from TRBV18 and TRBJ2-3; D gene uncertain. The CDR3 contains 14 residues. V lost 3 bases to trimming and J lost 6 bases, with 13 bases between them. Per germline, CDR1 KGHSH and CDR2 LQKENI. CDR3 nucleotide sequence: TGTGCCAGCTCACCCTTTAATCAGGCGGATACGCAGTATTTT. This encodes CASSPFNQADTQYF.

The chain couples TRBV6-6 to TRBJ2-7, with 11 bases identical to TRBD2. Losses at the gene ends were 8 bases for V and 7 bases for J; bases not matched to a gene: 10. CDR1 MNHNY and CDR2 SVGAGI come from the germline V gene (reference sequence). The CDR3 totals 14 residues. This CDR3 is CASEIAGGPREQYF. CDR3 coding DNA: TGTGCCAGCGAAATAGCGGGAGGGCCTCGGGAGCAGTACTTC.

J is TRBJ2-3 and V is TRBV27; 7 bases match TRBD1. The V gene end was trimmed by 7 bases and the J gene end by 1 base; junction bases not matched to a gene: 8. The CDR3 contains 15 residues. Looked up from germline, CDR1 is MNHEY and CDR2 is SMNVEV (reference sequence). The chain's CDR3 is CASTQGGRGTDTQYF. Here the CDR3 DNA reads TGTGCCAGCACCCAAGGGGGCCGTGGCACAGATACGCAGTATTTT.

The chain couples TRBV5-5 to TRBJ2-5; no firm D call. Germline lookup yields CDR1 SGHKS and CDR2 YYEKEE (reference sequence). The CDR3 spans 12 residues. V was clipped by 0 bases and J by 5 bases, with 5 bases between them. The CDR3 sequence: CASSLVGETQYF. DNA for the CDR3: TGTGCCAGCAGCTTGGTCGGGGAGACCCAGTACTTC.

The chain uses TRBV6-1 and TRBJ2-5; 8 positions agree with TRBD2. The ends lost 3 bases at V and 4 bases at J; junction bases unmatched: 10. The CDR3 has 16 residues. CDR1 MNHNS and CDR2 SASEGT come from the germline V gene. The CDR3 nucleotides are TGTGCCAGCAGTGATAGGGTAGGGCTAGCGGGAGAGACCCAGTACTTC. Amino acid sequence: CASSDRVGLAGETQYF.

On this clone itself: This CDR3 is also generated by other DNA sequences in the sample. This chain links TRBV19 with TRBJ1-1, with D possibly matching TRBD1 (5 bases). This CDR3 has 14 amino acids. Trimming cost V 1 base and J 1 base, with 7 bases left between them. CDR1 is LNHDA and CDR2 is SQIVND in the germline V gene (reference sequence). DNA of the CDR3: TGTGCCAGTAGTATAGTGGGGACGAACACTGAAGCTTTCTTT. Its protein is CASSIVGTNTEAFF.

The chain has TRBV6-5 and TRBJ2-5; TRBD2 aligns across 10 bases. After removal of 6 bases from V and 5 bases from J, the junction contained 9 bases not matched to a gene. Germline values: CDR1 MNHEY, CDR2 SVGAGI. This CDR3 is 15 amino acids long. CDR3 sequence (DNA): TGTGCCAGCAGCGGGACTAGCGCCCCCGGGGAGACCCAGTACTTC. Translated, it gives CASSGTSAPGETQYF.

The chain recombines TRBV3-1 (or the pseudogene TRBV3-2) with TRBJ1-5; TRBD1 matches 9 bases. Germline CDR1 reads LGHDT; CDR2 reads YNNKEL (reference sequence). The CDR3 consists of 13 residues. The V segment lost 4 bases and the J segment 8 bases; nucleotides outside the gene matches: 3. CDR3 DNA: TGTGCCAGCAGCCCTGACAGGGGGAAGCCCCAGCATTTT. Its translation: CASSPDRGKPQHF.

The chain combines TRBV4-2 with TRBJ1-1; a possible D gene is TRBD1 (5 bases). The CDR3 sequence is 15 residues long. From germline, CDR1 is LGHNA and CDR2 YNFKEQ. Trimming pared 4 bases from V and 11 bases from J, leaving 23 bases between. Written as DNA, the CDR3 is TGTGCCAGCAGCCTCCATACAGGACAACGGAATTCGGCTTTCTTT. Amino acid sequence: CASSLHTGQRNSAFF.

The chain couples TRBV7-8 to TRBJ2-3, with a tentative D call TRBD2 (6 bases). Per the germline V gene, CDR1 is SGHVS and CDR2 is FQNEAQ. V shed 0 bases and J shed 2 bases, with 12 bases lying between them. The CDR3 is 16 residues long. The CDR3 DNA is TGTGCCAGCAGCTTAGCGCTCGGGGGTCCCACAGATACGCAGTATTTT. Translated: CASSLALGGPTDTQYF.

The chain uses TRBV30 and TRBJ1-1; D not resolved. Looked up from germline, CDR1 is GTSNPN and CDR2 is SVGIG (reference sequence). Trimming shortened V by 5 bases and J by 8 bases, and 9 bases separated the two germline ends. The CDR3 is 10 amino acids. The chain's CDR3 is CAWQRREAFF. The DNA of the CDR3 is TGTGCCTGGCAACGGAGGGAAGCTTTCTTT.

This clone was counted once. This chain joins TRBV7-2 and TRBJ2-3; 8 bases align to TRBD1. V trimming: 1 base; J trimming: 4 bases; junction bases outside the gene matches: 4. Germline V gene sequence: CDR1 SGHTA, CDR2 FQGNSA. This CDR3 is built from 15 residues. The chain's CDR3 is CASSLDARGPDTQYF. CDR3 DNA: TGTGCCAGCAGCTTAGATGCCAGGGGGCCAGATACGCAGTATTTT.

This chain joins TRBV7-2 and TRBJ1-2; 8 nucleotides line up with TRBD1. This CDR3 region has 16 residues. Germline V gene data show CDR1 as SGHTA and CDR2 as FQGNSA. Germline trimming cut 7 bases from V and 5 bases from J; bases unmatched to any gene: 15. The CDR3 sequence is CASTIAPLGQGYGYTF. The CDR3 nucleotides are TGTGCCAGCACCATAGCTCCCCTCGGACAGGGATATGGCTACACCTTC.

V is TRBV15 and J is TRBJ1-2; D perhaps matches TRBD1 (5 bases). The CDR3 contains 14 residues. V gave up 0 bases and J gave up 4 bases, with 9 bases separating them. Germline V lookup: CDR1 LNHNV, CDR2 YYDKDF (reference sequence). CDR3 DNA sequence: TGTGCCACCAGCAGAGATTTAGGGGCCTATGGCTACACCTTC. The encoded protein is CATSRDLGAYGYTF.

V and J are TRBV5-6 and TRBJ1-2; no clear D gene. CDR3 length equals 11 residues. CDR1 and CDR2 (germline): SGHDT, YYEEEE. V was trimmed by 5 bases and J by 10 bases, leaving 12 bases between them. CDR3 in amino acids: CASRAGILYTF. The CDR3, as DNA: TGTGCCAGCAGGGCTGGGATCCTCTACACCTTC.

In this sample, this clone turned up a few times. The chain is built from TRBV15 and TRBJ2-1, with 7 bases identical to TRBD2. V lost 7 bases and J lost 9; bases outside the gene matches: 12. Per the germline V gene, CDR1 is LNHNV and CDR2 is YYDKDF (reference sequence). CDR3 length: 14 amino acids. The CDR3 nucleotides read TGTGCCACCAACCCCCGGGCGGGAGATGGTGAGCAGTTCTTC. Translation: CATNPRAGDGEQFF.

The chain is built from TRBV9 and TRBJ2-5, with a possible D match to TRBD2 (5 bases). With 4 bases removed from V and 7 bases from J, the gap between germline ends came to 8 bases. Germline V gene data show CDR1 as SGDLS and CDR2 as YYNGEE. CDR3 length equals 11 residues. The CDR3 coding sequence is TGTGCCAGCAGCCGGACTGGGACCCAGTACTTC. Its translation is CASSRTGTQYF.